This T cell receptor (beta chain) is drawn from a study of cytomegalovirus exposure and HLA in healthy donors. General study points: Associated with cytomegalovirus, according to the listing, were 150 to 200 TCR beta chains. Researchers reportedly found TCR beta sequences accurately predicted most subjects' HLA-A and HLA-B alleles.

PCR amplification relied on 60 Vbeta primers (plus 13 Jbeta primers). Using immunoSEQ multiplex PCR, the repertoire was profiled, and TCRdb retains in-frame clones only, with some absent. The sample carries about 160,000 clones, 65% to 85% recorded once. About this clone itself: Antigen specificity is unknown.

Germline lookup yields CDR1 LNHDA and CDR2 SQIVND (reference sequence). The CDR3 runs 15 residues. V gave up 7 bases and J gave up 3 bases; unmatched junction bases: 8. Sequences were obtained from PBMCs. V usage is TRBV19 and J usage is TRBJ1-1; 10 bases map to TRBD1. This TCR derives from a man aged 55 to 70 in good health and CMV-seronegative. CDR3 in amino acids: CASKLDRGSDTEAFF. The CDR3 bases are TGTGCCAGTAAGTTGGACAGGGGGTCTGACACTGAAGCTTTCTTT.